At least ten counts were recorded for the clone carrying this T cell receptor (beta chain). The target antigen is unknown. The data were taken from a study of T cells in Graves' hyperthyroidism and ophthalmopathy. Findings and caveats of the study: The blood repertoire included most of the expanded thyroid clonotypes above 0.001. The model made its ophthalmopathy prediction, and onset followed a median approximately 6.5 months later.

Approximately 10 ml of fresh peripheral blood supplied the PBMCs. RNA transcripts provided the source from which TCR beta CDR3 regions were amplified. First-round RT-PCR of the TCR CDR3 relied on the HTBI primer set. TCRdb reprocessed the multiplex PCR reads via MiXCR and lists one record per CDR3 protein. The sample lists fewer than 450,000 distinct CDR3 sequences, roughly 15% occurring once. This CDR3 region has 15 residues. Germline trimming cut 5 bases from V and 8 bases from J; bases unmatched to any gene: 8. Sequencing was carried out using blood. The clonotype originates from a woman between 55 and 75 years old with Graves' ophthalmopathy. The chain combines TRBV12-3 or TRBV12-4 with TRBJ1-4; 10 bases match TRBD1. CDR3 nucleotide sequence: TGTGCCAGCAGTCCCGGGACAGGGGTTAACGAAAAACTGTTTTTT. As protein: CASSPGTGVNEKLFF.